Following are 7 T cell receptor beta chains from one sample sequenced in a study of T cell responses to AZD1222 COVID-19 vaccine (dated by TCRdb to the early 2020s). Receptor libraries were prepared by the immunoSEQ multiplex PCR assay. As stored in TCRdb, this immuneACCESS dataset retains in-frame rearrangements with V and J assigned. A fraction of the clones does not appear; measured against another copy, unresolved V genes explain less than half of the discrepancy, and the remainder lacks a known reason. For this sample the table gives roughly 120,000 clones, of which about 85% were detected only once. Of the sample, over 1.5% falls within the top ten clones. What the time point label conveys for this sample: baseline before first vaccination. The sample in question was peripheral blood, obtained on day 0 of AZD1222 vaccination. All receptors come from an adult in good health.

This CDR3 reads CASSHSNQPQHF. Here the CDR3 DNA reads TGTGCCAGTAGTCATAGCAATCAGCCCCAGCATTTT. This sequence joins TRBV19 and TRBJ1-5, with unresolved D. V was pared by 5 bases and J by 0 bases, with 2 bases between. The germline V gene has CDR1 LNHDA and CDR2 SQIVND (reference sequence). The CDR3 sequence is 12 residues long.

This chain joins TRBV5-1 and TRBJ1-5; no reliable D call. Trimming shortened V by 1 base and J by 5 bases, and 10 bases separated the two germline ends. Germline lookup yields CDR1 SGHRS and CDR2 YFSETQ. The CDR3 is 14 residues long. CDR3 coding DNA: TGCGCCAGCAGCTTGAAGTTCGGGGATCAGCCCCAGCATTTT. Translation gives CASSLKFGDQPQHF.

V and J are TRBV15 and TRBJ2-5; maybe TRBD1 (5 bases). V lost 5 bases and J lost 5, with 12 bases in between. This CDR3 is 13 amino acids long. From germline, CDR1 is LNHNV and CDR2 YYDKDF (reference sequence). The CDR3 nucleotides are TGTGCCACCAGCTGGGGCGGTGGGGAGACCCAGTACTTC. This translates into CATSWGGGETQYF.

The chain recombines TRBV20-1 with TRBJ2-7, with TRBD2 matching over 7 bases. V trimming: 3 bases; J trimming: 3 bases; junction bases outside the gene matches: 8. The CDR3 contains 14 residues. Germline V gene data show CDR1 as DFQATT and CDR2 as SNEGSKA (reference sequence). The chain's CDR3 is CSASPKTSSYEQYF. The CDR3 bases are TGCAGTGCTAGTCCAAAGACTAGCAGCTACGAGCAGTACTTC.

The gene calls are TRBV10-1 and TRBJ1-2; TRBD1 is a possible D gene (5 bases). The V gene lost 4 bases and the J gene lost 3 bases, with 15 bases spanning the gap. This CDR3 spans 15 amino acids. From germline, CDR1 is WNHNN and CDR2 SYGVQD (reference sequence). The CDR3 protein is CASSGSGYRDYGYTF. DNA for the CDR3: TGCGCCAGCAGTGGATCAGGGTATCGAGACTATGGCTACACCTTC.

This rearrangement joins TRBV24-1 to TRBJ2-1; D may be TRBD1 or TRBD2 (5 bases each). Deletions cut 5 bases from V and 2 bases from J, with 12 bases between. The CDR3 consists of 15 residues. Germline V lookup: CDR1 KGHDR, CDR2 SFDVKD. The CDR3 loop reads CATSAGRSPYNEQFF. The DNA for the CDR3 is TGTGCCACCAGTGCGGGACGGAGTCCCTACAATGAGCAGTTCTTC.

The CDR3: CASRFEGFNSPLHF. The CDR3 nucleotides read TGTGCCAGCAGATTCGAGGGCTTTAATTCACCCCTCCACTTT. V usage is TRBV3-1 (or the pseudogene TRBV3-2) and J usage is TRBJ1-6, with D unresolved. The V gene's germline CDR1 is LGHDT and CDR2 YNNKEL (reference sequence). Trimming removed 6 bases at V and 6 bases at J, with 12 bases between. This CDR3 region has 14 residues.